The 11 T cell receptor beta chains presented below share a single source sample, sequenced in a study of beta chain features in type 1 diabetes. General study findings and limits: TCRB CDR3 length was moderately but significantly reduced in all four CD4+ subsets of Type 1 diabetes patients.

Expressed TCRB transcripts got sequenced, as all isolated RNA was reverse transcribed. Here immunoSEQ multiplex PCR was the method, and the copy in TCRdb shows in-frame clones only, minus some. Here the sample spans under 130,000 clones, under 30% being singletons. Their cognate antigens are unknown. The specimen was central memory CD4+ T cells from blood. Receptors originate from a woman aged 18-29 years with type 1 diabetes.

This clone was seen only a few times. The chain recombines TRBV7-2 with TRBJ2-7; D ambiguous. Between the trimmed V and J ends, which lost 7 bases and 7 bases, there was a span of 17 bases. The CDR3 sequence is 13 residues long. Germline CDR1 is SGHTA and CDR2 is FQGNSA. The CDR3 reads CASTDPPTVEQYF. In nucleotides, the CDR3 is TGTGCCAGCACCGACCCCCCCACAGTAGAGCAGTACTTC.

This clone turned up a few times. The CDR3 DNA reads TGCAGCGTTAATGGGGGGACCTCTGAGCAGTTCTTC. As protein: CSVNGGTSEQFF. The V call is TRBV29-1, the J call TRBJ2-1; the D gene is possibly TRBD2 (6 bases). Germline values: CDR1 SQVTM, CDR2 ANQGSEA. Trimming stripped 5 bases from V and 9 bases from J, with 14 bases between. The CDR3 consists of 12 residues.

This clone was picked up a small number of times. J is TRBJ2-5 and V is TRBV27; TRBD1 aligns across 7 bases. CDR1 MNHEY and CDR2 SMNVEV come from the germline V gene (reference sequence). The J segment lost 5 bases and the V segment lost 5 bases, leaving 5 bases of the junction unmatched. The length of the CDR3 is 13 residues. CDR3 nucleotide sequence: TGTGCCAGCAGTCACAGGGGTGGGGAGACCCAGTACTTC. This translates into CASSHRGGETQYF.

The chain employs TRBV9 and TRBJ2-3, with 9 bases that match TRBD1. The V and J ends lost 3 bases and 4 bases, in that order; junction bases with no gene match: 6. The CDR3 loop spans 15 amino acids. CDR1 and CDR2 (germline): SGDLS, YYNGEE. CDR3 amino acids: CASSAWDRASDTQYF. CDR3 nucleotides: TGTGCCAGCAGCGCGTGGGACAGGGCCTCAGATACGCAGTATTTT.

With respect to this clone: The junction departs from germline at one end; a sequencing error may be responsible. This chain connects TRBV7-8 to TRBJ2-3, with 11 positions matching TRBD2. Germline V lookup: CDR1 SGHVS, CDR2 FQNEAQ. The CDR3 runs 14 residues. The DNA for the CDR3 is TGTGCCAGCAGCCCCCAGGGCCGGACCGGGACTAGCGGCTTT. It codes for CASSPQGRTGTSGF.

This chain uses TRBV19 with TRBJ2-2; 15 bases fit TRBD2. Germline values: CDR1 LNHDA, CDR2 SQIVND (reference sequence). Trimming removed 10 bases from V and 4 bases from J; junction bases left unmatched: 7. This CDR3 contains 16 residues. CDR3 sequence (DNA): TGTGCCACTCGGACTAGCGGGAGGGCAGCCACCGGGGAGCTGTTTTTT. Its protein is CATRTSGRAATGELFF.

This chain connects TRBV11-2 to TRBJ1-4; D perhaps matches TRBD1 (6 bases). Trimming pared 2 bases from V and 7 bases from J, leaving 14 bases between. Germline CDR1 SGHAT, CDR2 FQNNGV. The CDR3 runs to 15 residues. The CDR3 region is CASSLNSGVGEKLFF. In DNA form, the CDR3 reads TGTGCCAGCAGCTTAAATTCAGGGGTCGGTGAAAAACTGTTTTTT.

The rearrangement joins TRBV11-2 to TRBJ2-7; 7 nucleotides agree with TRBD2. The trim removed 2 bases at V and 6 bases at J, leaving 10 bases unmatched. The CDR3 covers 15 residues. Per germline, CDR1 SGHAT and CDR2 FQNNGV. The CDR3 DNA sequence: TGTGCCAGCAGCTTACCTCCTAGCGGATTGGGCGAGCAGTACTTC. Translating gives CASSLPPSGLGEQYF.

This clone showed up just a few times. The chain combines TRBV19 with TRBJ2-1; TRBD1 aligns across 7 bases. This CDR3 has 16 amino acids. After removal of 8 bases from V and 2 bases from J, the junction contained 12 bases not matched to a gene. The germline V gene has CDR1 LNHDA and CDR2 SQIVND (reference sequence). The CDR3 DNA is TGTGCCAGTCGGAATAATGGGGACAGTCCCTACAATGAGCAGTTCTTC. It codes for CASRNNGDSPYNEQFF.

This sequence joins TRBV5-1 and TRBJ2-2; 9 nucleotides line up with TRBD2. Germline V lookup: CDR1 SGHRS, CDR2 YFSETQ. The CDR3 runs 16 residues. With 6 bases clipped from V and 0 bases from J, the junction kept 6 bases outside the gene matches. The CDR3 DNA follows: TGCGCCAGCACCCAACTAGCGGGCGCGAACACCGGGGAGCTGTTTTTT. Translating it yields CASTQLAGANTGELFF. The entire variable domain, with the rest obtained from reference TRBV5-1 and TRBJ2-2, is as follows: KAGVTQTPRYLIKTRGQQVTLSCSPISGHRSVSWYQQTPGQGLQFLFEYFSETQRNKGNFPGRFSGRQFSNSRSEMNVSTLELGDSALYLCASTQLAGANTGELFFGEGSRLTVL.

There are a few counts of this clone. V usage is TRBV5-1 and J usage is TRBJ1-2; perhaps TRBD1 as D (5 bases). From germline, CDR1 is SGHRS and CDR2 YFSETQ. The CDR3 has 13 residues. The V end lost 4 bases, the J end lost 5 bases, and 12 bases lay between the germline ends. The CDR3 nucleotides read TGCGCCAGCAGCGTTATGACAGAGTATGGCTACACCTTC. Residues: CASSVMTEYGYTF.